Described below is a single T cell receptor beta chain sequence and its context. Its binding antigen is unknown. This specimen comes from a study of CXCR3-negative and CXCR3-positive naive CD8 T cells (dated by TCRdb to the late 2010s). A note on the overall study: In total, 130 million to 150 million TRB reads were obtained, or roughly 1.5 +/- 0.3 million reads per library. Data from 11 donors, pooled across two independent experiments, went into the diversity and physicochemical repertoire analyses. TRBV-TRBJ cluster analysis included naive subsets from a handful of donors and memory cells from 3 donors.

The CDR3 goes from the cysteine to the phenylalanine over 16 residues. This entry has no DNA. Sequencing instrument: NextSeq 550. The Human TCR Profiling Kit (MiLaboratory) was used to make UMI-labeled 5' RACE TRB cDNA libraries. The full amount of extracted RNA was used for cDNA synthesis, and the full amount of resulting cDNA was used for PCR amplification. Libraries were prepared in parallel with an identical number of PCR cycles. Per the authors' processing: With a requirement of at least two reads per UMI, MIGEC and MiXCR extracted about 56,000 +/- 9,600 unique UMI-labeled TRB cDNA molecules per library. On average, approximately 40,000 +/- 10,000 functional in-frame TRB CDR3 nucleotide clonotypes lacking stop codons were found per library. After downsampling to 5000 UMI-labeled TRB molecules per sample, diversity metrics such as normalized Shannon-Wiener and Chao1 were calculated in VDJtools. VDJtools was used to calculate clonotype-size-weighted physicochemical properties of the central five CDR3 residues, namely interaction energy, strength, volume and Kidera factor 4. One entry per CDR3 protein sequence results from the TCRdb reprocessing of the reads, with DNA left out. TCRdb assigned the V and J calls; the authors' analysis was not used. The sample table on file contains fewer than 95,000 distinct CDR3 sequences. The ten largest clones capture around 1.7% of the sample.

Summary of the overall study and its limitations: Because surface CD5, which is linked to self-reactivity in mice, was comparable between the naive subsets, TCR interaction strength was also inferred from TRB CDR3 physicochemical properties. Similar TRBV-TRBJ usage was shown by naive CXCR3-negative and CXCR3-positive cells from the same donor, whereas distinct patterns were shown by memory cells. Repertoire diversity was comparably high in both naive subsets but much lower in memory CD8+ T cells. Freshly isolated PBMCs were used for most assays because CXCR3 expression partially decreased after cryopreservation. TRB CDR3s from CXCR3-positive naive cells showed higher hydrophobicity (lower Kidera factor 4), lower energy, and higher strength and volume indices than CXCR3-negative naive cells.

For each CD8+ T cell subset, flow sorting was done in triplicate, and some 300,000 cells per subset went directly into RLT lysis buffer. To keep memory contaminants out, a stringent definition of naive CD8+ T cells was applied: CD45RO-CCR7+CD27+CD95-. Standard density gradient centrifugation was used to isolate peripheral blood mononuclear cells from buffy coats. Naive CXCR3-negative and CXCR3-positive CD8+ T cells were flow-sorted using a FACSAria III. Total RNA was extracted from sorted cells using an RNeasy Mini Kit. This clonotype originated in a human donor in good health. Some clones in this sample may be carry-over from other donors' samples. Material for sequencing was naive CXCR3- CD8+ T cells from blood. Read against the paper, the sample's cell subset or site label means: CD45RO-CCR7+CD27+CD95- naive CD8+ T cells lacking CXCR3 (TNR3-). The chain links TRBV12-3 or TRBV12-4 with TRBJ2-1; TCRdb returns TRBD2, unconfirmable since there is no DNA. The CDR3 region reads CASSLGGLAGNNEQFF.